The clone carrying this T cell receptor beta chain was seen a few times. As yet, its antigen is unknown. This record comes from a study of beta chain features in type 1 diabetes. Across the study: The samples had 100 million to 140 million sorted cells examined in all. Whole-study findings and limits: Insertions were fewer and deletions more numerous at VDJ junctions in type 1 diabetes patients. TCRB CDR3 length was moderately but significantly reduced in all four CD4+ subsets of Type 1 diabetes patients. For TCRB rearrangement, an influence of HLA type remained unresolved here.

V was clipped by 5 bases and J by 6 bases; unmatched bases: 17. The CDR3 totals 18 residues. Per the germline V gene, CDR1 is SEHNR and CDR2 is FQNEAQ (reference sequence). By way of CD45RO/CCR7/CD25/CD127/CD95/CD27, the CD4+ regulatory, stem cell-like memory, central memory and naive cells were sorted. The authors reverse transcribed all of the isolated RNA, so sequencing captured expressed TCRB transcripts. TCRdb keeps only in-frame clones here, not all; method: immunoSEQ multiplex PCR. This table holds hundreds of thousands of clones, under 15% found once. V is TRBV7-9 and J is TRBJ2-7; 12 positions match TRBD2. The sample was naive CD4+ T cells from blood. The TCR sequence derives from a man younger than 30 with type 1 diabetes. CDR3 amino acids: CASSLRWTSGVGSGEQYF. In DNA form, the CDR3 reads TGTGCCAGCAGCCTGCGATGGACTAGCGGGGTGGGTAGTGGCGAGCAGTACTTC. Full variable domain (rest looked up from reference TRBV7-9 and TRBJ2-7): DTGVSQNPRHKITKRGQNVTFRCDPISEHNRLYWYRQTLGQGPEFLTYFQNEAQLEKSRLLSDRFSAERPKGSFSTLEIQRTEQGDSAMYLCASSLRWTSGVGSGEQYFGPGTRLTVT.